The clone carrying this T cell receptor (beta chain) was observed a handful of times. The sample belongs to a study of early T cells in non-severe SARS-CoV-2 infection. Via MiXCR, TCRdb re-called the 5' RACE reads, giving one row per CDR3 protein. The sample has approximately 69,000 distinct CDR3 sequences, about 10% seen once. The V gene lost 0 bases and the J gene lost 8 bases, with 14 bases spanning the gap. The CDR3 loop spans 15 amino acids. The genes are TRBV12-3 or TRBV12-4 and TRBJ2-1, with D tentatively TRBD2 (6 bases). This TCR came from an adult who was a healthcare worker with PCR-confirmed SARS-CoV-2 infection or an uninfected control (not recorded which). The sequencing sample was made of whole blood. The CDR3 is CASSLAGLSLDEQFF. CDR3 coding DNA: TGTGCCAGCAGTTTAGCGGGACTCTCACTTGATGAGCAGTTCTTC.